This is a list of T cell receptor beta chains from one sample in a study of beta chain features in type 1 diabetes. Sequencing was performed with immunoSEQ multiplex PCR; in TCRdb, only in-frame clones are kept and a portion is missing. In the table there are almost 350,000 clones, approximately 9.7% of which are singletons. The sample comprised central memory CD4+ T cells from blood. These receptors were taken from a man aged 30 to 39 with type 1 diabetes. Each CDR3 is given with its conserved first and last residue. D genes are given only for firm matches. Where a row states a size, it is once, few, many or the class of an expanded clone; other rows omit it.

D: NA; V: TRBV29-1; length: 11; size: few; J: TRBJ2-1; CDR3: CSGGQRDEQFF; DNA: TGCAGCGGGGGGCAGCGCGATGAGCAGTTCTTC
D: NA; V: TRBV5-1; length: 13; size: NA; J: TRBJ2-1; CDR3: CASSLEQGYEQFF; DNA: TGCGCCAGCAGCTTGGAGCAAGGTTATGAGCAGTTCTTC
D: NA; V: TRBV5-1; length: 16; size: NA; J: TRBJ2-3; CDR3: CASSLPGTTSTDTQYF; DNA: TGCGCCAGCAGCTTGCCGGGGACAACAAGCACAGATACGCAGTATTTT
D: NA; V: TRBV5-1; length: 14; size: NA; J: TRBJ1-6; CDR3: CASSYSGIESPLHF; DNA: TGCGCCAGCAGCTACAGTGGGATAGAATCACCCCTCCACTTT
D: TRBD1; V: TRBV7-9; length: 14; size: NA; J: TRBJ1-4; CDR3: CASSLGTDNEKLFF; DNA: TGTGCCAGCAGCCTCGGGACAGATAATGAAAAACTGTTTTTT
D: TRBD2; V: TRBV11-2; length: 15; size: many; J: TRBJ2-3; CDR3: CASSTGTSPKDTQYF; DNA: TGTGCCAGCAGCACCGGGACTAGCCCCAAGGATACGCAGTATTTT
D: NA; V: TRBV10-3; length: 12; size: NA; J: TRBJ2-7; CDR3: CAISEGGNEQYF; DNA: TGTGCCATCAGTGAGGGGGGAAACGAGCAGTACTTC
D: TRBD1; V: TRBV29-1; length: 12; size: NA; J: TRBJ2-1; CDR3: CSVDHRGYEQFF; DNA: TGCAGCGTTGACCACAGGGGCTATGAGCAGTTCTTC
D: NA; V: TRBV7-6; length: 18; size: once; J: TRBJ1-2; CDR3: CASSPIEYQGRGSYGYTF; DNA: TGTGCCAGCAGCCCAATCGAGTATCAAGGGAGAGGCTCCTATGGCTACACCTTC
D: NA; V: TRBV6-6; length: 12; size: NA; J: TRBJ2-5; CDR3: CASSSSRETQYF; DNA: TGTGCCAGCAGTTCTAGCAGGGAGACCCAGTACTTC
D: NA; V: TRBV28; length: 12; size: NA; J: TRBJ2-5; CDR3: CASSLLAETQYF; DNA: TGTGCCAGCAGTTTATTAGCAGAGACCCAGTACTTC
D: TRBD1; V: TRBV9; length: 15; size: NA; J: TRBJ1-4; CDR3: CASSVTGGTNEKLFF; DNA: TGTGCCAGCAGCGTAACAGGGGGAACTAATGAAAAACTGTTTTTT
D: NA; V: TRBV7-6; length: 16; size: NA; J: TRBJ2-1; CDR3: CASSPRTGGRHNEQFF; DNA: TGTGCCAGCAGCCCTAGGACAGGAGGGCGCCACAATGAGCAGTTCTTC
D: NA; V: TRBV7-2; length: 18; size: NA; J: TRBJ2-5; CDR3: CASSLRTAGGGYQETQYF; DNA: TGTGCCAGCAGCTTAAGGACCGCTGGCGGGGGCTACCAAGAGACCCAGTACTTC
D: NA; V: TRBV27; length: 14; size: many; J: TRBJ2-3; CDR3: CASSFSRVADTQYF; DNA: TGTGCCAGCAGTTTTTCTAGAGTTGCAGATACGCAGTATTTT
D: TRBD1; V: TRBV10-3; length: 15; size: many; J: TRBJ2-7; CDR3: CAISELGQAGGEQYF; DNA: TGTGCCATCAGTGAGTTGGGACAGGCCGGAGGGGAGCAGTACTTC
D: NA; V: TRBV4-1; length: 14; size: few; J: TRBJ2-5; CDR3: CASSQEGDGGTQYF; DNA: TGCGCCAGCAGCCAAGAGGGTGACGGGGGGACCCAGTACTTC
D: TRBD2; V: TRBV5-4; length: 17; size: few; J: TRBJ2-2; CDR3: CASSLASSGVHTGELFF; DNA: TGTGCCAGCAGCTTGGCCTCTAGCGGCGTTCACACCGGGGAGCTGTTTTTT
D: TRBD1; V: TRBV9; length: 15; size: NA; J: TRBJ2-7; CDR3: CASSVGVGGLYEQYF; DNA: TGTGCCAGCAGCGTAGGGGTAGGGGGCCTCTACGAGCAGTACTTC
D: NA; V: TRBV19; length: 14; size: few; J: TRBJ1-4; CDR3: CASSTQRTNEKLFF; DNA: TGTGCCAGTAGTACCCAAAGGACTAATGAAAAACTGTTTTTT
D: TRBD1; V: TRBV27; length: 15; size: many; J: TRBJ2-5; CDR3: CASRPTGGMGETQYF; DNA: TGTGCCAGCAGACCAACAGGGGGCATGGGAGAGACCCAGTACTTC
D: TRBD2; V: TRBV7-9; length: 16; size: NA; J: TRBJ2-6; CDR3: CASSLSAGAGANVLTF; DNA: TGTGCCAGCAGCTTATCCGCGGGGGCTGGGGCCAACGTCCTGACTTTC
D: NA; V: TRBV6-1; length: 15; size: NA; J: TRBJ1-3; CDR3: CASTTMGGIGNTIYF; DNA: TGTGCCAGCACCACGATGGGAGGTATTGGAAACACCATATATTTT
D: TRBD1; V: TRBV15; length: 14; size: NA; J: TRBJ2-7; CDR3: CATSRAEGQGEQYF; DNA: TGTGCCACCAGCAGGGCTGAGGGACAGGGCGAGCAGTACTTC
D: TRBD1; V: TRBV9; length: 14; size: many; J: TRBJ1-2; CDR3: CASSGQGVGYGYTF; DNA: TGTGCCAGCAGCGGACAGGGGGTTGGCTATGGCTACACCTTC
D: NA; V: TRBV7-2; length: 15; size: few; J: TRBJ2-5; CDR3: CASSLEWQVQETQYF; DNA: TGTGCCAGCAGCTTAGAATGGCAGGTCCAAGAGACCCAGTACTTC
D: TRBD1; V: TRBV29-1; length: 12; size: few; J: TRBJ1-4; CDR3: CSAQTGNEKLFF; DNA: TGCAGCGCGCAGACAGGGAATGAAAAACTGTTTTTT
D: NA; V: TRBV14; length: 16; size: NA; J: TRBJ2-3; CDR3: CASSQDKGSRTDTQYF; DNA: TGTGCCAGCAGCCAAGATAAAGGGTCCCGCACAGATACGCAGTATTTT
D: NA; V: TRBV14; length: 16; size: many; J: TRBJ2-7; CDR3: CASSQDQRRGSYEQYF; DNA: TGTGCCAGCAGCCAAGATCAACGGCGGGGCTCCTACGAGCAGTACTTC
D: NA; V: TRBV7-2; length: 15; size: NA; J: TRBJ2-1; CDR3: CASSLEFGTYNEQFF; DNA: TGTGCTAGCAGCTTAGAATTCGGGACCTACAATGAGCAGTTCTTC
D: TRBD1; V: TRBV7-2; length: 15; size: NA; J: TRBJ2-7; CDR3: CASSSGQGVFYEQYF; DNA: TGTGCCAGCAGCTCGGGACAGGGAGTTTTCTACGAGCAGTACTTC
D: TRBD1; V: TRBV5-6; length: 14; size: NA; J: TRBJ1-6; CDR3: CASSQDRGTSPLHF; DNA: TGTGCCAGCAGCCAGGACAGGGGAACTTCACCCCTCCACTTT
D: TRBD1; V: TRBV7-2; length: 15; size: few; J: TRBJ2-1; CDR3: CASSQDRASYNEQFF; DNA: TGTGCCAGCAGCCAGGACAGGGCCAGCTACAATGAGCAGTTCTTC
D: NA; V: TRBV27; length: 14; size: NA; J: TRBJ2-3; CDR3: CASSLGTYTDTQYF; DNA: TGTGCCAGCAGTTTAGGGACCTACACAGATACGCAGTATTTT
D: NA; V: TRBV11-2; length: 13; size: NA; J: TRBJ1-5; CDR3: CASSFERNQPQHF; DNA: TGTGCCAGCAGCTTCGAGAGGAATCAGCCCCAGCATTTT
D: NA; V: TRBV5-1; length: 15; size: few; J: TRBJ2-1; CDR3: CASSLDRGGYNEQFF; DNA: TGCGCCAGCAGCTTGGATAGGGGCGGGTACAATGAGCAGTTCTTC
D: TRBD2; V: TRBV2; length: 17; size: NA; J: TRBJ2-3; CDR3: CASSPDWTRPSTDTQYF; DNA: TGTGCCAGCAGCCCAGATTGGACTAGACCAAGCACAGATACGCAGTATTTT
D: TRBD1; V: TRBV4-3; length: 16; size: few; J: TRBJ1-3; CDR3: CASSYGAGTGGNTIYF; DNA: TGCGCCAGCAGCTACGGAGCGGGGACAGGTGGAAACACCATATATTTT
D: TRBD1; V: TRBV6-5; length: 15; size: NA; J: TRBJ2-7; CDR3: CASSYSTGVAYEQYF; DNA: TGTGCCAGCAGTTACTCGACAGGGGTCGCCTACGAGCAGTACTTC
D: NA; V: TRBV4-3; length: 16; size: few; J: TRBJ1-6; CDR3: CASSQDHGVGDSPLHF; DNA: TGCGCCAGCAGCCAGGATCACGGGGTCGGGGATTCACCCCTCCACTTT
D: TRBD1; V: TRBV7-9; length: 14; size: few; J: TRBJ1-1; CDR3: CASSLEGQGVEAFF; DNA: TGTGCCAGCAGCTTAGAAGGACAGGGGGTAGAAGCTTTCTTT